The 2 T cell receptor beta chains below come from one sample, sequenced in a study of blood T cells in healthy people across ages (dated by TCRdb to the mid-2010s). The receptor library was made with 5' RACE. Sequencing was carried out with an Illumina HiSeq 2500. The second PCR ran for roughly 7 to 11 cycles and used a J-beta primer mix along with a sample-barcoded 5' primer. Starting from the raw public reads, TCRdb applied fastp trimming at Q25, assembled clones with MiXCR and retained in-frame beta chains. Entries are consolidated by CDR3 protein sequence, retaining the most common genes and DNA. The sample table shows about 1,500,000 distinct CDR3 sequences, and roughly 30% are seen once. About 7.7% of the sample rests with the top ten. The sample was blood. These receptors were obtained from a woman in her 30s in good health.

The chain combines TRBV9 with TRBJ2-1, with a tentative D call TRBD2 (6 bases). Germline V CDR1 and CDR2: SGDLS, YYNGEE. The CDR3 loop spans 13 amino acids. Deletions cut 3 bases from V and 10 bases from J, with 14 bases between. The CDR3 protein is CASSGARAGEQFF. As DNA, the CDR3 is TGTGCCAGCAGCGGAGCGAGGGCGGGGGAGCAGTTCTTC.

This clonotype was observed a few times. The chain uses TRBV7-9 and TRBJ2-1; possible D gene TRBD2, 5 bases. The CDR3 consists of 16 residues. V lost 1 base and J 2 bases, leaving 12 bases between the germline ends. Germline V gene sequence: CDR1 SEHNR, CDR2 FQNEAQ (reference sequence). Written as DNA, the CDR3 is TGTGCCAGCAGCTTAGTTTTGGGAGCAGCCTACAATGAGCAGTTCTTC. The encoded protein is CASSLVLGAAYNEQFF.